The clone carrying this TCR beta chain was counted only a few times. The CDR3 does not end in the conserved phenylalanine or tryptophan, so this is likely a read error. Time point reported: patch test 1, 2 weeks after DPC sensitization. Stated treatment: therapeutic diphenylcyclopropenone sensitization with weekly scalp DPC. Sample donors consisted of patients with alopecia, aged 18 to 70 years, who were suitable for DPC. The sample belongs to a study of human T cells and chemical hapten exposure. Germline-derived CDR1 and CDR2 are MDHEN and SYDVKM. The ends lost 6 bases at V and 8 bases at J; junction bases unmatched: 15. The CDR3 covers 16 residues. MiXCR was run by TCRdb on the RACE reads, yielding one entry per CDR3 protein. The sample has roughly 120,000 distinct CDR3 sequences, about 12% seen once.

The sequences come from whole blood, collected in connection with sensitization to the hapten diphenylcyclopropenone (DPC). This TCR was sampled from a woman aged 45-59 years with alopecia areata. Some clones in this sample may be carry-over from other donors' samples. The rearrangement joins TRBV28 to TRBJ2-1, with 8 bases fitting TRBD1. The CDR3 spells CASSYAGSGGFDEQFY. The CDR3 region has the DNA TGTGCCAGCAGCTACGCCGGGTCAGGGGGCTTCGATGAGCAGTTCTAC.